This TCR beta chain was identified in a study of OX40 agonist ivuxolimab in advanced cancers. The CDR3 totals 13 residues. The germline CDR1 and CDR2 sequences are MNHNY and SVGAGI (reference sequence). Trimming stripped 6 bases from V and 8 bases from J, with 11 bases between. Sequenced by immunoSEQ multiplex PCR; TCRdb stores in-frame clones only, minus some. The data show approximately 70,000 clones, roughly 83% seen once. This chain joins TRBV6-6 and TRBJ1-6, with a tentative D call TRBD1 (6 bases). The sequence derives from an adult with an advanced solid tumor such as melanoma, head and neck, liver or kidney cancer. The specimen was CD4+ or CD8+ T cells sorted from blood, collected in a trial of the OX40 agonist ivuxolimab. The CDR3 reads CASRWDNDSPLHF. In DNA, the CDR3 is TGTGCCAGCAGGTGGGACAATGATTCACCCCTCCACTTT.